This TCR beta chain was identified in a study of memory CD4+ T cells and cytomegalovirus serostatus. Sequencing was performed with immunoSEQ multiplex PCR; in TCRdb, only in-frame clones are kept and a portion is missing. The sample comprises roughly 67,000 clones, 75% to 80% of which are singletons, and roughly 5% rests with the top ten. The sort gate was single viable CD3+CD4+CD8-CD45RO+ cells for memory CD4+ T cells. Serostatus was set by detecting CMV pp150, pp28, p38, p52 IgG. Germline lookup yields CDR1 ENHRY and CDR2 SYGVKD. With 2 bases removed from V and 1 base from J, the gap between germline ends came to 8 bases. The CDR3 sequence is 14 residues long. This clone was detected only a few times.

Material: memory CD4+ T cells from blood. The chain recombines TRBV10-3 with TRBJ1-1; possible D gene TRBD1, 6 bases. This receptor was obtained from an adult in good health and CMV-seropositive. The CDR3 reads CAISEPGQNTEAFF. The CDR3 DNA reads TGTGCCATCAGTGAGCCGGGACAGAACACTGAAGCTTTCTTT.